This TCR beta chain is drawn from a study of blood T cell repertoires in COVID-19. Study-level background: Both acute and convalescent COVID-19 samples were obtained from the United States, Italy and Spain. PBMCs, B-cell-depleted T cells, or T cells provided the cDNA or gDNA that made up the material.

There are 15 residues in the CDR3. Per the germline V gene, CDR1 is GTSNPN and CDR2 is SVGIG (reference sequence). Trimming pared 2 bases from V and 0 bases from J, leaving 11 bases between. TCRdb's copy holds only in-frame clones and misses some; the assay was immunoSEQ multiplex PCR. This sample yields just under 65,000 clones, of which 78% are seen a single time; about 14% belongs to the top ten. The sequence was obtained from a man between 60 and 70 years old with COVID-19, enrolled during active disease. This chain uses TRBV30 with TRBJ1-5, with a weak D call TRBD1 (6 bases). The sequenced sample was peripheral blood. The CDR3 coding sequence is TGTGCCTGGAGTCGTAGGGGGATTAGCAATCAGCCCCAGCATTTT. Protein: CAWSRRGISNQPQHF. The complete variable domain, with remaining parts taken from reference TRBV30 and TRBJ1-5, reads SQTIHQWPATLVQPVGSPLSLECTVEGTSNPNLYWYRQAAGRGLQLLFYSVGIGQISSEVPQNLSASRPQDRQFILSSKKLLLSDSGFYLCAWSRRGISNQPQHFGDGTRLSIL.